The T cell receptor beta chain under discussion was sequenced for a study of CD8 T cells in Susac syndrome. While CD8+ and CD4+ T cells were isolated negatively, TEMRA cells were enriched by FACS. With random hexamers, reverse transcription was performed on about 0.5 to 1 ug of RNA. An immunoSEQ multiplex PCR amplified TCR beta CDR3 over 54 Vbeta and 13 Jbeta. MiXCR was run by TCRdb on the immunoSEQ multiplex PCR reads, yielding one entry per CDR3 protein. There are 180,000 or so distinct CDR3 sequences in the sample; around 96% occur only once, and about 0.13% lies in the top ten. Sequencing was carried out using CD4+ T cells from PBMCs. The TCR originated in a human donor in good health.

CDR3 sequence reads: CASSQSLAGELFF. The CDR3 bases are TGCGCCAGCAGTCAATCTCTGGCCGGGGAGCTGTTTTTT. This chain links TRBV23-1 with TRBJ2-2; D ambiguous. TRBV23-1 counts as an open reading frame of uncertain function. Trimming removed 0 bases from V and 6 bases from J, with 5 bases in between. The CDR3 contains 13 residues.